The 8 T cell receptor beta chains listed next were all sequenced from one sample in a study of metastatic and nonmetastatic thyroid tumors. Nobody among the patients had been given any treatment before thyroid surgery. TCRdb reanalyzed the PCR reads via MiXCR. The sample comprises 6,000 to 8,500 clones, 25% to 30% of which are singletons, and approximately 15% rests with the top ten. The sample taken for sequencing was adjacent normal tissue. Receptors originate from a male donor with papillary thyroid cancer or a benign thyroid nodule (not recorded which). Some clones in this sample may be carry-over from other donors' samples.

The chain recombines TRBV5-6 with TRBJ1-2; D is ambiguous. Germline CDR1 is SGHDT and CDR2 is YYEEEE. Deletions cut 6 bases from V and 5 bases from J, with 11 bases between. CDR3 length: 12 residues. The CDR3 DNA is TGTGCCAGCAAACCGGTCGGATATGGCTACACCTTC. As protein: CASKPVGYGYTF.

There are many counts of this clone. The chain carries TRBV6-5 and TRBJ1-3; a weak D match, TRBD1 (6 bases). CDR3 length: 15 residues. V was shortened by 0 bases and J by 2 bases, with 8 bases between the two germline ends. Germline V gene data show CDR1 as MNHEY and CDR2 as SVGAGI. The CDR3 nucleotides are TGTGCCAGCAGTTACTCCGGGACAACTGGAAACACCATATATTTT. It translates to CASSYSGTTGNTIYF.

This clone is labeled as large. This sequence joins TRBV6-1 and TRBJ2-7; D gene unclear. The CDR3 is made up of 15 amino acids. V was trimmed by 5 bases and J by 4 bases, leaving 18 bases between them. Germline-derived CDR1 and CDR2 are MNHNS and SASEGT. The CDR3 bases are TGTGCCAGCAGTCCCTCGGCCGGAGAAACGTACGAGCAGTACTTC. This translates into CASSPSAGETYEQYF.

By proportion, this clone is medium-sized (0.01 to 0.1%). The chain employs TRBV15 and TRBJ2-1; 7 bases are shared with TRBD1. V was pared by 4 bases and J by 12 bases, with 9 bases of the junction left unmatched. The CDR3 has 13 amino acids. The V gene's germline CDR1 is LNHNV and CDR2 YYDKDF (reference sequence). CDR3 amino acids: CATSIAPGQRQFF. CDR3 DNA sequence: TGTGCCACCAGCATAGCTCCGGGACAGCGGCAGTTCTTC.

The chain is built from TRBV19 and TRBJ1-1, with D maybe TRBD1 (6 bases). Per the germline V gene, CDR1 is LNHDA and CDR2 is SQIVND (reference sequence). The CDR3 totals 12 residues. Trimming took 5 bases from V and 12 from J, leaving 16 bases between them. CDR3 nucleotide sequence: TGTGCCAGTAGTGATGTCGGGACAAAGACTTTCTTT. Residues: CASSDVGTKTFF.

V and J are TRBV27 and TRBJ2-1; the D gene is possibly TRBD2 (5 bases). The CDR3 is 14 amino acids. With 4 bases removed from V and 4 bases from J, the gap between germline ends came to 11 bases. Germline CDR1 and CDR2: MNHEY and SMNVEV (reference sequence). The CDR3 DNA is TGTGCCAGCAGTTCGAACCGGGGATACAATGAGCAGTTCTTC. This gives the protein CASSSNRGYNEQFF.

This clone is judged medium-sized. This chain joins TRBV20-1 and TRBJ1-2; D gene uncertain. V lost 0 bases, J lost 2 bases, and 1 base lay in between. The CDR3 consists of 11 residues. CDR1 DFQATT and CDR2 SNEGSKA come from the germline V gene (reference sequence). CDR3: CSARENYGYTF. Here the CDR3 DNA reads TGCAGTGCTAGAGAGAACTATGGCTACACCTTC.

This clone was seen repeatedly, ten times or more. The chain is built from TRBV4-3 and TRBJ1-5; 9 positions match TRBD1. CDR1 LGHNA and CDR2 YSLEER come from the germline V gene. The CDR3 has 14 amino acids. With 1 base clipped from V and 6 bases from J, the junction kept 1 base outside the gene matches. CDR3 loop: CASSQVQGAQPQHF. Here the CDR3 DNA reads TGCGCCAGCAGCCAAGTACAGGGGGCTCAGCCCCAGCATTTT.